The rows below give T cell receptor beta chains drawn from one sample of a study of ipilimumab plus nivolumab after autologous stem cell transplantation. TCRdb's table, derived via immunoSEQ multiplex PCR, lists solely in-frame clones and lacks some. This sample has approximately 4,000 clones; 90% to 95% occur once, and the top ten carry 23%. The material was PBMCs, obtained in a trial of ipilimumab plus nivolumab as post-transplant consolidation. Every receptor here comes from a male donor with multiple myeloma. The CDR3 runs from the conserved cysteine through the conserved F or W. A D gene is named only where the DNA matches it firmly. Part of the rows lack a size; the others show once, few, many or a class for expanded clones.

d_call,j_call,clone_size,v_call,cdr3_nt,cdr3_aa
-,TRBJ2-3,-,TRBV10-3,TGTGCCATCAGTGAGGGAGGCGGGGTAGGCGACACAGATACGCAGTATTTT,CAISEGGGVGDTDTQYF
TRBD2,TRBJ2-3,-,TRBV27,TGTGCCAGCAGTCCTAGCGGGAGAACAGATACGCAGTATTTT,CASSPSGRTDTQYF
-,TRBJ2-1,-,TRBV19,TGTGCCAGTACCGAGGGATACAATGAGCAGTTCTTC,CASTEGYNEQFF
TRBD1,TRBJ2-4,-,TRBV28,TGTGCCAGCAGTTTGGCAGGGGGCCTTGACATTCAGTACTTC,CASSLAGGLDIQYF
-,TRBJ2-7,once,TRBV19,TGTGCCAGTAGTACGGGAAACGGTTACGAGCAGTACTTC,CASSTGNGYEQYF
-,TRBJ1-1,-,TRBV28,TGTGCCAGCTTTGCAGAGAACACTGAAGCTTTCTTT,CASFAENTEAFF
-,TRBJ2-2,-,TRBV11-3,TGTGCCAGCAGCTTAGACGGGGAGCTGTTTTTT,CASSLDGELFF
-,TRBJ2-7,-,TRBV5-6,TGTGCCAGCAGCTTGGCGCCAGGTCACTACGAGCAGTACTTC,CASSLAPGHYEQYF
-,TRBJ2-7,-,TRBV28,TGTGCCAGCAGTTTCCCCGTAGGGGGGGTGTACGAGCAGTACTTC,CASSFPVGGVYEQYF
-,TRBJ2-5,few,TRBV9,TGTGCCAGCAGCGTGGGAGAGGGGACCCAGTACTTC,CASSVGEGTQYF
-,TRBJ2-1,-,TRBV27,TGTGCCAGCAGCCGCCCCTCCTACAATGAGCAGTTCTTC,CASSRPSYNEQFF
-,TRBJ1-4,-,TRBV23-1,TGCGCCAGCAGTCAATCGATCACAGCTACTAATGAAAAACTGTTTTTT,CASSQSITATNEKLFF
-,TRBJ1-1,once,TRBV11-3,TGTGCCAGCAGCTTAGTATCGAACACTGAAGCTTTCTTT,CASSLVSNTEAFF
-,TRBJ2-2,-,TRBV2,TGTGCCAGCAGTCGAATACAGGTTCAAACCACCGGGGAGCTGTTTTTT,CASSRIQVQTTGELFF
-,TRBJ1-2,-,TRBV5-4,TGTGCCAGCAGCTCGATAACAGGGAGGGGTGGCTACACCTTC,CASSSITGRGGYTF
-,TRBJ2-5,once,TRBV9,TGTGCCAGCAGCGAGGGGGTTAGGGAGACCCAGTACTTC,CASSEGVRETQYF
TRBD1,TRBJ2-7,-,TRBV28,TGTGCCAGCAGTTTGGGGGACAGGGGCTACGAGCAGTACTTC,CASSLGDRGYEQYF
-,TRBJ2-7,-,TRBV5-5,TGTGCCAGCAGCTCCCCAGGGAGGTCCTACGAGCAGTACTTC,CASSSPGRSYEQYF
-,TRBJ1-1,few,TRBV30,TGTGCCTGGAACCTGGACGGGGACACTGAAGCTTTCTTT,CAWNLDGDTEAFF
TRBD1,TRBJ2-5,-,TRBV6-1,TGTGCCAGCAGTGAGGGACAGGGGGTGCAGACCCAGTACTTC,CASSEGQGVQTQYF
-,TRBJ1-1,-,TRBV18,TGTGCCAGCTCACCCCGCCAGAACACTGAAGCTTTCTTT,CASSPRQNTEAFF
TRBD2,TRBJ2-1,-,TRBV6-6,TGTGCCAGCGGATCTGCGGGAGGGACCTACAATGAGCAGTTCTTC,CASGSAGGTYNEQFF
TRBD1,TRBJ2-3,-,TRBV5-1,TGCGCCAGCACCATCCGGGACAGGAGCACAGATACGCAGTATTTT,CASTIRDRSTDTQYF
-,TRBJ2-1,-,TRBV19,TGTGCCAGTAGTATAGGGCTCCGGATATACAATGAGCAGTTCTTC,CASSIGLRIYNEQFF
-,TRBJ2-2,-,TRBV4-2,TGTGCCAGTAGGGTCGTGGGGGTTTTGGACGCGAACACCGGGGAGCTGTTTTTT,CASRVVGVLDANTGELFF
TRBD1,TRBJ2-1,once,TRBV7-2,TGTGCCAGCAGCTATCAGACAGGGGGGTTCTTC,CASSYQTGGFF
TRBD1,TRBJ1-2,-,TRBV5-1,TGCGCCAGCAGCTCGACAGGGGACGGCTACACCTTC,CASSSTGDGYTF
-,TRBJ1-5,-,TRBV21-1,TGTGCCAGCCGACCAGCCCGGGGTGAGCAGCCCCAGCATTTT,CASRPARGEQPQHF
-,TRBJ1-2,-,TRBV5-4,TGTGCCAGCAGCGATGTTCAGAACTATGGCTACACCTTC,CASSDVQNYGYTF
TRBD1,TRBJ2-7,-,TRBV5-1,TGCGCCAGCAGCGTATACCCGGGACAGAACTACGAGCAGTACTTC,CASSVYPGQNYEQYF
-,TRBJ2-7,-,TRBV6-1,TGTGCCGGTTCCCGGGTTGGGGGTCCCTACGAGCAGTACTTC,CAGSRVGGPYEQYF
-,TRBJ2-3,-,TRBV5-1,TGCGCCAGCAGCTTAGCCCCTAGCGCAACCACAGATACGCAGTATTTT,CASSLAPSATTDTQYF
-,TRBJ2-1,-,TRBV30,TGTGCCTGGAGGGTGGTTGAGCAGTTCTTC,CAWRVVEQFF
TRBD1,TRBJ1-1,-,TRBV27,TGTGCCAGCAGGCCCGGGTGGGACAGGGGATTTATGAACACTGAAGCTTTCTTT,CASRPGWDRGFMNTEAFF
TRBD2,TRBJ2-2,-,TRBV5-1,TGCGCCAGCAGCATTATGGGCGGGAGTGACACCGGGGAGCTGTTTTTT,CASSIMGGSDTGELFF
-,TRBJ2-5,-,TRBV28,TGTGCCAGCAGTTTTGGTCGGGATACCTACGGAGAGACCCAGTACTTC,CASSFGRDTYGETQYF
-,TRBJ1-5,-,TRBV5-1,TGCGCCAGCAGCCTCGGGCCCGATCAGCCCCAGCATTTT,CASSLGPDQPQHF
-,TRBJ2-7,-,TRBV4-1,TGCGCCAGCAGCCACCCTCCCTCGGGACACGAGCAGTACTTC,CASSHPPSGHEQYF
TRBD1,TRBJ2-7,-,TRBV4-1,TGCGCCAGCAGCCAATCGGGACAGGGTTCCTACGAGCAGTACTTC,CASSQSGQGSYEQYF
-,TRBJ1-1,-,TRBV21-1,TGTGCCAGCAGCAAAGGGTGCCGCCTGAGGAGCACTGAAGCTTTCTTT,CASSKGCRLRSTEAFF
-,TRBJ2-1,-,TRBV5-1,TGCGCCAGCAGCTTGGATTTGGGGGATGAGCAGTTCTTC,CASSLDLGDEQFF
-,TRBJ2-1,-,TRBV6-6,TGTGCCAGCAGCCCAGGGAACAATGAGCAGTTCTTC,CASSPGNNEQFF
TRBD2,TRBJ2-1,-,TRBV9,TGTGCCAGCAGTGTTAGCGGGAGTGACTACAATGAGCAGTTCTTC,CASSVSGSDYNEQFF
-,TRBJ2-7,few,TRBV6-5,TGTGCCAGCAGTTACTCGAGGAGGGGCGGCCTCTACGAGCAGTACTTC,CASSYSRRGGLYEQYF
-,TRBJ2-7,few,TRBV25-1,TGTGCCAGCAGTGAACGTTACGAGCAGTACTTC,CASSERYEQYF
TRBD2,TRBJ2-2,-,TRBV5-6,TGTGCCAGCAGCTTCGGTCTGCGGGAGAGCACCGGGGAGCTGTTTTTT,CASSFGLRESTGELFF
-,TRBJ1-2,-,TRBV11-2,TGTGCCAGCAGCTTAGGAGACCGGTTGGACCTCTATGGGGGCTACACCTTC,CASSLGDRLDLYGGYTF
-,TRBJ2-1,-,TRBV11-3,TGTGCCAGCAGCTTAGGGGGATACAACGAGCAGTTCTTC,CASSLGGYNEQFF